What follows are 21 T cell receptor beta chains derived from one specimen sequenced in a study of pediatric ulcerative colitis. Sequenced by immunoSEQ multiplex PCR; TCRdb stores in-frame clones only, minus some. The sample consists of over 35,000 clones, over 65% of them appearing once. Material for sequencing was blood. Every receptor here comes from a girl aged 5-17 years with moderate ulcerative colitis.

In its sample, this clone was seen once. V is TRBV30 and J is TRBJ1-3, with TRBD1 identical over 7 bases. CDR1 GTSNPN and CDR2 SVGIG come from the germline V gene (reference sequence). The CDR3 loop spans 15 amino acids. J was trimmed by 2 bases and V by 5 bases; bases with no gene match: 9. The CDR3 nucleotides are TGTGCCTGGTCGACAGGGCCGGCCGCTGGAAACACCATATATTTT. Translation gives CAWSTGPAAGNTIYF.

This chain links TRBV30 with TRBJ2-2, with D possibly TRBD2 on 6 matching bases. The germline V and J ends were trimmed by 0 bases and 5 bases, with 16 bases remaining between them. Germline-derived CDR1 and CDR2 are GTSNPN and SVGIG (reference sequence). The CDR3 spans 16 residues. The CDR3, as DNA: TGTGCCTGGAGTGTACGAGGAGTACTAGCAACCGGGGAGCTGTTTTTT. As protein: CAWSVRGVLATGELFF.

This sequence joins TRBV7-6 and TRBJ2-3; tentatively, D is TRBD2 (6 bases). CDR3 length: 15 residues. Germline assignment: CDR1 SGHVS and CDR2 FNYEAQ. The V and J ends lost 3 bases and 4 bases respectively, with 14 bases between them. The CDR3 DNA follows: TGTGCCAGCAGCTTTAGGGATAGCGGAGCAGATACGCAGTATTTT. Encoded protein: CASSFRDSGADTQYF.

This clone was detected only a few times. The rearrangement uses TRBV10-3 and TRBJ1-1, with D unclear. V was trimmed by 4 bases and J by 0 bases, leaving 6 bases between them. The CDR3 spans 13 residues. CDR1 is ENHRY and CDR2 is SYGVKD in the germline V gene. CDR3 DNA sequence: TGTGCCATCAGTGCAGTAATGAACACTGAAGCTTTCTTT. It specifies CAISAVMNTEAFF.

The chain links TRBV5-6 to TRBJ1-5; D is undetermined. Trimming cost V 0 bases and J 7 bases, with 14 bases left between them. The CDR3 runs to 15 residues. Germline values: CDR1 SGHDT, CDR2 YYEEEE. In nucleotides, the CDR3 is TGTGCCAGCAGCTTGGGGGGTTACCCCGGACAGCCCCAGCATTTT. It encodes CASSLGGYPGQPQHF.

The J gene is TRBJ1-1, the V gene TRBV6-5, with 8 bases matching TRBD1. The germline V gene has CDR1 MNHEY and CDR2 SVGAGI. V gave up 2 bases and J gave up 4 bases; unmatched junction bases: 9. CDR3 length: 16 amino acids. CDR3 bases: TGTGCCAGCAGTTACGTAGGACAGGGAATGGGCACTGAAGCTTTCTTT. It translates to CASSYVGQGMGTEAFF.

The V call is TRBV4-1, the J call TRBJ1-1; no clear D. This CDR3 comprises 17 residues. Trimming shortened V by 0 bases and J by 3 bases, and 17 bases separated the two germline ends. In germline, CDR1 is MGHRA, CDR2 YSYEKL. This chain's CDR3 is CASSQEVSSGWDTEAFF. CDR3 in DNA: TGCGCCAGCAGCCAAGAAGTGAGCTCCGGATGGGACACTGAAGCTTTCTTT.

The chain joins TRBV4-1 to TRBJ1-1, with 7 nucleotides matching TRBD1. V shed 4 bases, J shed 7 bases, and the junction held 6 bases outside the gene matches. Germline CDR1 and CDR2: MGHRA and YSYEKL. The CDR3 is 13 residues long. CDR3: CASSPGGDSEAFF. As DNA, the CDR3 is TGCGCCAGCAGCCCGGGGGGGGACAGTGAAGCTTTCTTT.

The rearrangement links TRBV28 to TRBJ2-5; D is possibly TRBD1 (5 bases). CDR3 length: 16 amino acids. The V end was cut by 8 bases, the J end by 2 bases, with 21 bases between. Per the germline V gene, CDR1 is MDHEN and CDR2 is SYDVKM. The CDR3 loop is CASPPGISSPQETQYF. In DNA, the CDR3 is TGTGCCAGCCCCCCAGGGATTAGTAGCCCTCAAGAGACCCAGTACTTC.

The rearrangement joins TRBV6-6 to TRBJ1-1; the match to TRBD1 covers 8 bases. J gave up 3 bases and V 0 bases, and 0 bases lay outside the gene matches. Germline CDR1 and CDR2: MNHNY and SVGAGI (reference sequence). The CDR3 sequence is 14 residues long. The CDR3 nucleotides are TGTGCCAGCAGTTACTCGGGACAGGACACTGAAGCTTTCTTT. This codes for CASSYSGQDTEAFF.

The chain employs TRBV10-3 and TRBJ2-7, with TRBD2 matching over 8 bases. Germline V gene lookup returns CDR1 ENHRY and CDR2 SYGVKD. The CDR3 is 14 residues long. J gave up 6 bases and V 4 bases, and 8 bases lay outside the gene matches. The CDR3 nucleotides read TGTGCCATCAGTGTTAAGGGACTAGTAACCGAGCAGTACTTC. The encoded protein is CAISVKGLVTEQYF.

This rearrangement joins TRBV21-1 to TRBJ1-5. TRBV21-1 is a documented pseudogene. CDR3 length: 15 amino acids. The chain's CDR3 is CASSWAKTGNQPQHF. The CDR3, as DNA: TGTGCCAGCAGTTGGGCCAAAACGGGAAATCAGCCCCAGCATTTT.

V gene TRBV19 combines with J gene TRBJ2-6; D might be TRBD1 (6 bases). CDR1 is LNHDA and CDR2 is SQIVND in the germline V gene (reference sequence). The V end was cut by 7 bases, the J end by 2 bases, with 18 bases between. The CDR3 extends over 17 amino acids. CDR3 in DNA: TGTGCCAGTACAGACAGGCCCAGGAGGACTGGGGCCAACGTCCTGACTTTC. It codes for CASTDRPRRTGANVLTF.

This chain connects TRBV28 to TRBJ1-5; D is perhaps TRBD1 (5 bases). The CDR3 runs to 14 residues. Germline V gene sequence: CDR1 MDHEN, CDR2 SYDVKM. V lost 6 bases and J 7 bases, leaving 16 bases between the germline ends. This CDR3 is CASREPQGPQPQHF. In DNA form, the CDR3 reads TGTGCCAGCAGAGAACCGCAGGGCCCACAGCCCCAGCATTTT.

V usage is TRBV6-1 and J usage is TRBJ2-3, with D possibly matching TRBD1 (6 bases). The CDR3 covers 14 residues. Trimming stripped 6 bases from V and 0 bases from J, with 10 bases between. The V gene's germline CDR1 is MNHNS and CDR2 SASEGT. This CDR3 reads CASRVDRSTDTQYF. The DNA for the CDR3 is TGTGCCAGCAGAGTTGACAGGAGCACAGATACGCAGTATTTT.

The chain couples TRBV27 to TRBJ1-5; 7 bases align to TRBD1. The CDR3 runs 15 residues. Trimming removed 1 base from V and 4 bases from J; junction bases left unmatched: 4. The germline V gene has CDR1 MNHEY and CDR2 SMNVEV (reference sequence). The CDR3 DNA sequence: TGTGCCAGCAGTTTATTGGGACAGAAGAATCAGCCCCAGCATTTT. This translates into CASSLLGQKNQPQHF.

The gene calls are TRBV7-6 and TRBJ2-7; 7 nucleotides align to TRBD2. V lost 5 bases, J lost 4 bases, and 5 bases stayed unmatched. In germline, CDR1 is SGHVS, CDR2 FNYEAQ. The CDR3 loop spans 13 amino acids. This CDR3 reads CASSPIGGYEQYF. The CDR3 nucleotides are TGTGCCAGCAGCCCCATCGGGGGGTACGAGCAGTACTTC.

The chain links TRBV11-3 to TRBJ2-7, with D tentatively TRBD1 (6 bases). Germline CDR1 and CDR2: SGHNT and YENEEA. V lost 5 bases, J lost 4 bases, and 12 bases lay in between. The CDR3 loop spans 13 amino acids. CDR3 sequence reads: CASSVQGSYEQYF. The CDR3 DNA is TGTGCCAGCAGCGTGCAGGGGAGTTACGAGCAGTACTTC.

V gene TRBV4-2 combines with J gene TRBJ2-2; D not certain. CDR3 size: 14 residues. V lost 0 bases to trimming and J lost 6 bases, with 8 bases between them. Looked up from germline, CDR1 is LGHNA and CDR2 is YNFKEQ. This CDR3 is CASSQEKSAGELFF. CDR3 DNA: TGTGCCAGCAGCCAAGAGAAAAGTGCCGGGGAGCTGTTTTTT.

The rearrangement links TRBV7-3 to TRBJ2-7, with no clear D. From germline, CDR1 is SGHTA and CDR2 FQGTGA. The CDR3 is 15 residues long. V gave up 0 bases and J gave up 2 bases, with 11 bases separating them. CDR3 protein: CASSLTAGSTYEQYF. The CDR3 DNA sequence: TGTGCCAGCAGCTTAACGGCAGGCTCTACCTACGAGCAGTACTTC. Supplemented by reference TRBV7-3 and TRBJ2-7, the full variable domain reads GAGVSQTPSNKVTEKGKYVELRCDPISGHTALYWYRQSLGQGPEFLIYFQGTGAADDSGLPNDRFFAVRPEGSVSTLKIQRTERGDSAVYLCASSLTAGSTYEQYFGPGTRLTVT.

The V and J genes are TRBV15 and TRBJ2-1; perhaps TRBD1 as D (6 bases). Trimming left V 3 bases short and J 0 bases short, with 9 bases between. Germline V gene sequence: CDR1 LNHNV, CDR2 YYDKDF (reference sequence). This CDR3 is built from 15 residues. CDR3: CATSSGTLSYNEQFF. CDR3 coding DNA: TGTGCCACCAGCAGCGGGACACTCTCCTACAATGAGCAGTTCTTC.